Each of the 32 T cell receptor beta chains below was sequenced from the same sample in a study of shared clonotypes between healthy human individuals. Sequencing was performed with immunoSEQ multiplex PCR; in TCRdb, only in-frame clones are kept and a portion is missing. The sample contains 2 million to 2.5 million clones, about nine tenths of which appear only once. What was sequenced was naive CD4+ T cells from PBMCs. Subset denoted: CD45RA+ positively selected. These receptors came from a man aged 18 to 30 in good health. Some clones in this sample may be carry-over from other donors' samples.

This chain joins TRBV29-1 and TRBJ1-5; maybe TRBD1 (6 bases). The germline V gene has CDR1 SQVTM and CDR2 ANQGSEA. The CDR3 is 14 amino acids. V lost 6 bases to trimming and J lost 0 bases, with 12 bases between them. The chain's CDR3 is CSVATGYSNQPQHF. Written as DNA, the CDR3 is TGCAGCGTAGCAACAGGGTATAGCAATCAGCCCCAGCATTTT. The full variable domain, in which reference TRBV29-1 and TRBJ1-5 provide the parts outside the CDR3, is SAVISQKPSRDICQRGTSLTIQCQVDSQVTMMFWYRQQPGQSLTLIATANQGSEATYESGFVIDKFPISRPNLTFSTLTVSNMSPEDSSIYLCSVATGYSNQPQHFGDGTRLSIL.

The genes are TRBV5-1 and TRBJ1-4; the D is unclear. With 4 bases removed from V and 5 bases from J, the gap between germline ends came to 12 bases. Germline V gene sequence: CDR1 SGHRS, CDR2 YFSETQ. CDR3 length equals 14 residues. This CDR3 reads CASSDPPGNEKLFF. CDR3 nucleotide sequence: TGCGCCAGCAGCGACCCACCGGGAAATGAAAAACTGTTTTTT.

To note about this clone: Other nucleotide sequences in the sample specify the same CDR3. V usage is TRBV5-1 and J usage is TRBJ2-7, with 11 positions matching TRBD1. Germline V gene sequence: CDR1 SGHRS, CDR2 YFSETQ. V shed 3 bases and J 4 bases; nucleotides not matched to a gene: 3. The CDR3 runs to 14 residues. Here the CDR3 DNA reads TGCGCCAGCAGCTGGGGGACAGGGGGTTACGAGCAGTACTTC. Its translation is CASSWGTGGYEQYF. The full variable domain, its missing parts supplied by reference TRBV5-1 and TRBJ2-7, is KAGVTQTPRYLIKTRGQQVTLSCSPISGHRSVSWYQQTPGQGLQFLFEYFSETQRNKGNFPGRFSGRQFSNSRSEMNVSTLELGDSALYLCASSWGTGGYEQYFGPGTRLTVT.

The chain employs TRBV27 and TRBJ1-6, with D uncertain. The CDR3 has 12 residues. V dropped 2 bases and J dropped 9 bases, with 5 bases sitting between them. Germline CDR1 and CDR2: MNHEY and SMNVEV (reference sequence). For the CDR3, the DNA is TGTGCCAGCAGTTTAATGTCTTCACCCCTCCACTTT. Translating it yields CASSLMSSPLHF.

The chain links TRBV7-2 to TRBJ2-5; 13 bases agree with TRBD2. V trimming: 5 bases; J trimming: 6 bases; junction bases outside the gene matches: 9. The CDR3 is 16 amino acids. Per germline, CDR1 SGHTA and CDR2 FQGNSA. CDR3 residues: CASSPAGTSGMKTQYF. The CDR3 bases are TGTGCCAGCAGCCCAGCCGGGACTAGCGGGATGAAGACCCAGTACTTC.

The chain carries TRBV28 and TRBJ2-1; D gene ambiguous. This CDR3 comprises 14 residues. Germline assignment: CDR1 MDHEN and CDR2 SYDVKM. V lost 5 bases and J lost 9, with 17 bases in between. Here the CDR3 reads CASSTTRKVGEQFF. The CDR3 DNA is TGTGCCAGCAGTACGACGAGAAAAGTTGGTGAGCAGTTCTTC.

The V gene is TRBV5-6, the J gene TRBJ1-4, with TRBD1 matching 9 bases. Germline lookup yields CDR1 SGHDT and CDR2 YYEEEE. The CDR3 totals 15 residues. Trimming took 4 bases from V and 6 from J; bases not matched to a gene: 7. The CDR3 DNA sequence: TGTGCCAGCAGCCGGGGGACAGGGCTCGATGAAAAACTGTTTTTT. Translating gives CASSRGTGLDEKLFF.

This chain connects TRBV5-1 to TRBJ2-7, with 7 bases that match TRBD1. The CDR3 loop spans 14 amino acids. CDR1 and CDR2 from the germline V gene are SGHRS and YFSETQ. J was trimmed by 7 bases and V by 3 bases; bases with no gene match: 10. This CDR3 is CASSSSGGSLEQYF. The DNA of the CDR3 is TGCGCCAGCAGCTCATCAGGGGGAAGTTTGGAGCAGTACTTC.

This clone was seen just once. V and J are TRBV5-1 and TRBJ1-1; no definite D call. Germline V CDR1 and CDR2: SGHRS, YFSETQ. V lost 1 base to trimming and J lost 1 base, with 11 bases between them. The CDR3 covers 15 residues. The CDR3 here is CASSLTGERNTEAFF. As DNA, the CDR3 is TGCGCCAGCAGCTTGACTGGGGAGAGGAACACTGAAGCTTTCTTT.

This clone is a singleton in its sample. This chain links TRBV5-6 with TRBJ1-2, with D tentatively TRBD1 (5 bases). Looked up from germline, CDR1 is SGHDT and CDR2 is YYEEEE. Between the trimmed V and J ends, which lost 2 bases and 3 bases, there was a span of 8 bases. The CDR3 is 13 amino acids. This CDR3 is CASSLWGDYGYTF. The CDR3 DNA is TGTGCCAGCAGCTTATGGGGGGACTATGGCTACACCTTC.

The rearrangement joins TRBV5-1 to TRBJ1-1, with D unresolved. Germline V CDR1 and CDR2: SGHRS, YFSETQ. The CDR3 is 13 residues long. V lost 4 bases and J lost 1, with 8 bases in between. CDR3 nucleotides: TGCGCCAGCAGCCGGGCCCCGAACACTGAAGCTTTCTTT. Protein sequence: CASSRAPNTEAFF.

This sequence joins TRBV28 and TRBJ2-7; the D gene is possibly TRBD2 (6 bases). Germline-derived CDR1 and CDR2 are MDHEN and SYDVKM. There are 16 residues in the CDR3. The V and J ends lost 6 bases and 2 bases respectively, with 20 bases between them. CDR3 nucleotides: TGTGCCAGCAGCTTACCCGGGAGTCGTCGCCCCTACGAGCAGTACTTC. Protein sequence: CASSLPGSRRPYEQYF.

The V and J genes are TRBV6-5 and TRBJ1-3; D is perhaps TRBD1 (6 bases). Trimming removed 7 bases from V and 0 bases from J, with 13 bases in between. The CDR3 has 15 amino acids. The germline gives CDR1 MNHEY, CDR2 SVGAGI. DNA for the CDR3: TGTGCCAGCACTGACAGGTTCTACTCTGGAAACACCATATATTTT. It yields the protein CASTDRFYSGNTIYF.

This chain uses TRBV7-8 with TRBJ1-3, with TRBD1 as a possible D gene (5 bases). The length of the CDR3 is 16 residues. Trimming removed 6 bases at V and 1 base at J, with 16 bases between. Germline V gene data show CDR1 as SGHVS and CDR2 as FQNEAQ. The CDR3 is CASRPTRVQSGNTIYF. The CDR3 nucleotides are TGTGCCAGCAGGCCAACCAGGGTGCAGTCTGGAAACACCATATATTTT. Using reference TRBV7-8 and TRBJ1-3 for the parts outside the CDR3, the full variable domain is GAGVSQSPRYKVAKRGQDVALRCDPISGHVSLFWYQQALGQGPEFLTYFQNEAQLDKSGLPSDRFFAERPEGSVSTLKIQRTQQEDSAVYLCASRPTRVQSGNTIYFGEGSWLTVV.

The chain recombines TRBV10-1 with TRBJ2-5; D may be TRBD1 (6 bases). Germline V CDR1 and CDR2: WNHNN, SYGVQD (reference sequence). The germline V and J ends were trimmed by 3 bases and 2 bases, with 10 bases remaining between them. The CDR3 is 14 amino acids. Here the CDR3 reads CASSDRDTQETQYF. CDR3 DNA: TGCGCCAGCAGTGACCGGGACACACAAGAGACCCAGTACTTC.

This clone was seen a single time. This sequence joins TRBV5-5 and TRBJ2-1, with TRBD1 identical over 7 bases. The CDR3 is 14 residues long. Trimming removed 3 bases from V and 13 bases from J; junction bases left unmatched: 13. CDR1 and CDR2 from the germline V gene are SGHKS and YYEKEE (reference sequence). The CDR3 DNA sequence: TGTGCCAGCAGCTCAACCCGCGACAGGGTATATCAGTTCTTC. Protein: CASSSTRDRVYQFF.

V usage is TRBV4-1 and J usage is TRBJ1-4; D is uncertain. The CDR3 has 12 amino acids. With 5 bases removed from V and 8 bases from J, the gap between germline ends came to 9 bases. Germline lookup yields CDR1 MGHRA and CDR2 YSYEKL. The CDR3 spells CASSSSREKLFF. The CDR3 bases are TGCGCCAGCAGCAGTAGTAGAGAAAAACTGTTTTTT.

This clone was recorded once. This chain links TRBV5-1 with TRBJ2-3; TRBD2 aligns across 7 bases. V lost 2 bases to trimming and J lost 2 bases; unmatched junction nucleotides: 8. The CDR3 has 16 residues. Per germline, CDR1 SGHRS and CDR2 YFSETQ. The CDR3 is CASSFRAGVYTDTQYF. DNA of the CDR3: TGCGCCAGCAGCTTCCGCGCGGGAGTTTACACAGATACGCAGTATTTT.

This rearrangement joins TRBV28 to TRBJ2-1; 13 bases are a match to TRBD2. Germline V lookup: CDR1 MDHEN, CDR2 SYDVKM. The CDR3 has 18 amino acids. V lost 3 bases to trimming and J lost 7 bases; unmatched junction nucleotides: 12. CDR3 in amino acids: CASSLPTSGRAGGNEQFF. The CDR3 DNA reads as TGTGCCAGCAGTTTGCCAACTAGCGGGAGGGCCGGTGGGAATGAGCAGTTCTTC.

J is TRBJ2-2 and V is TRBV7-3; 10 bases are shared with TRBD1. This CDR3 is built from 13 residues. Losses at the gene ends were 5 bases for V and 13 bases for J; bases not matched to a gene: 7. Germline values: CDR1 SGHTA, CDR2 FQGTGA. CDR3: CASSPGQGEWLFF. The CDR3 nucleotides are TGTGCCAGCAGCCCAGGACAGGGGGAATGGCTGTTTTTT. Full variable domain (outside the CDR3, taken from reference TRBV7-3 and TRBJ2-2): GAGVSQTPSNKVTEKGKYVELRCDPISGHTALYWYRQSLGQGPEFLIYFQGTGAADDSGLPNDRFFAVRPEGSVSTLKIQRTERGDSAVYLCASSPGQGEWLFFGEGSRLTVL.

The J gene is TRBJ2-1, the V gene TRBV29-1; 8 bases fit TRBD1. The CDR3 contains 15 residues. Germline V CDR1 and CDR2: SQVTM, ANQGSEA. J lost 0 bases, V lost 2 bases, and 3 bases had no gene match. CDR3 bases: TGCAGCGTTGAAAGGACAGGGAGCTCCTACAATGAGCAGTTCTTC. This encodes CSVERTGSSYNEQFF.

The rearrangement joins TRBV19 to TRBJ1-5; the D is unclear. V was cut by 9 bases and J by 6 bases, with 15 bases left in between. From germline, CDR1 is LNHDA and CDR2 SQIVND (reference sequence). This CDR3 is 13 amino acids long. The CDR3 coding sequence is TGTGCCAGCGGTGAGGAGGTGACTCAGCCCCAGCATTTT. Residues: CASGEEVTQPQHF.

V usage is TRBV7-9 and J usage is TRBJ2-7; no definite D call. The CDR3 length is 16 residues. Germline V gene data show CDR1 as SEHNR and CDR2 as FQNEAQ (reference sequence). V was pared by 3 bases and J by 0 bases, with 15 bases between. The CDR3 sequence is CASSFSVGRSSYEQYF. In DNA form, the CDR3 reads TGTGCCAGCAGCTTTTCCGTGGGCAGGAGCTCCTACGAGCAGTACTTC.

The genes are TRBV21-1 and TRBJ2-1; the DNA was not used to check the table's D call, TRBD2. TRBV21-1 constitutes a pseudogene. The CDR3 consists of 17 residues. The CDR3 DNA reads TGTGCCAGCAGCAGTGTGGCGGAAGCGGGAGGGCAGAGTGAGCAGTTCTTC. It translates to CASSSVAEAGGQSEQFF.

The chain has TRBV30 and TRBJ1-5; D is possibly TRBD1 (5 bases). The CDR3 spans 13 residues. The V gene lost 3 bases and the J gene lost 5 bases, with 11 bases spanning the gap. In germline, CDR1 is GTSNPN, CDR2 SVGIG (reference sequence). The CDR3 region is CAWSFTGHQPQHF. CDR3 bases: TGTGCCTGGAGCTTTACGGGACATCAGCCCCAGCATTTT.

In the case of this clone: The same CDR3 arises from other DNA sequences in this sample as well. The V gene is TRBV5-6, the J gene TRBJ1-2; D is uncertain. Germline CDR1 is SGHDT and CDR2 is YYEEEE. There are 15 residues in the CDR3. V shed 0 bases and J shed 1 base, with 10 bases lying between them. DNA of the CDR3: TGTGCCAGCAGCTTGGTGCCTCCGGTTAACTATGGCTACACCTTC. The encoded protein is CASSLVPPVNYGYTF.

The rearrangement links TRBV7-2 to TRBJ1-1; D remains unclear. Trimming removed 5 bases at V and 11 bases at J, with 15 bases between. CDR3 length: 12 amino acids. Per the germline V gene, CDR1 is SGHTA and CDR2 is FQGNSA. CDR3 in DNA: TGTGCCAGCAGCCTACCGGTGATCCCGGCTTTCTTT. Its protein product is CASSLPVIPAFF.

This sequence joins TRBV5-6 and TRBJ2-1; D is undetermined. Trimming pared 2 bases from V and 5 bases from J, leaving 17 bases between. This CDR3 region has 16 residues. CDR1 SGHDT and CDR2 YYEEEE come from the germline V gene. The CDR3 here is CASSFRAEHNNNEQFF. For the CDR3, the DNA is TGTGCCAGCAGCTTTAGGGCGGAACACAACAACAATGAGCAGTTCTTC.

The gene calls are TRBV5-1 and TRBJ2-7; weak D call: TRBD2 (5 bases). The germline V gene encodes CDR1 SGHRS and CDR2 YFSETQ. This CDR3 comprises 13 residues. V lost 4 bases and J lost 2, with 10 bases in between. As DNA, the CDR3 is TGCGCCAGCAGCCCGGGATTTACCTACGAGCAGTACTTC. Translating it yields CASSPGFTYEQYF.

This chain connects TRBV28 to TRBJ2-5; D is perhaps TRBD2 (7 bases). The CDR3 has 14 residues. V lost 1 base and J 7 bases, leaving 13 bases between the germline ends. Per the germline V gene, CDR1 is MDHEN and CDR2 is SYDVKM. The CDR3 sequence is CASSLLAGAATQYF. DNA of the CDR3: TGTGCCAGCAGTTTATTGGCGGGGGCCGCGACCCAGTACTTC.

As DNA, the CDR3 is TGTGCCAGCAGGGGATTATACGAGCAGTACTTC. Amino acids: CASRGLYEQYF. V is TRBV6-5 and J is TRBJ2-7; the D is unclear. V gave up 6 bases and J gave up 4 bases, with 7 bases separating them. This CDR3 has 11 amino acids. Germline CDR1 MNHEY, CDR2 SVGAGI.

This clone was observed a few times. The chain combines TRBV10-3 with TRBJ1-1; D gene ambiguous. Germline values: CDR1 ENHRY, CDR2 SYGVKD. Trimming removed 7 bases from V and 1 base from J, with 7 bases in between. The CDR3 has 12 amino acids. CDR3 sequence: CAITQENTEAFF. The CDR3 nucleotides are TGTGCCATCACTCAGGAGAACACTGAAGCTTTCTTT.